A single sample gave rise to the 25 T cell receptor beta chains below, sequenced in a study of cytomegalovirus exposure and HLA in healthy donors. A multiplex PCR was run with 60 Vbeta primers and 13 Jbeta primers. Sequenced by immunoSEQ multiplex PCR; TCRdb stores in-frame clones only, minus some. The sample comprises about 130,000 clones, 83% of which are singletons, and around 1.2% rests with the top ten. The sample comprised PBMCs. The receptors come from a girl aged 2 to 9 in good health and CMV-seronegative.

The chain employs TRBV2 and TRBJ2-1, with 8 positions matching TRBD2. The CDR3 totals 17 residues. Germline trimming cut 6 bases from V and 8 bases from J; bases unmatched to any gene: 18. The V gene's germline CDR1 is SNHLY and CDR2 FYNNEI. The CDR3 region is CASSLGFLAPGGDEQFF. In nucleotides, the CDR3 is TGTGCCAGCAGCCTCGGATTTCTAGCGCCGGGAGGGGATGAGCAGTTCTTC.

V and J are TRBV5-6 and TRBJ2-1; tentatively, D is TRBD2 (6 bases). With 0 bases removed from V and 4 bases from J, the gap between germline ends came to 8 bases. This CDR3 region has 14 residues. CDR1 and CDR2 (germline): SGHDT, YYEEEE. Here the CDR3 reads CASSLERAYNEQFF. CDR3 DNA sequence: TGTGCCAGCAGCTTGGAGCGGGCGTACAATGAGCAGTTCTTC.

J is TRBJ2-7 and V is TRBV5-4; 8 bases agree with TRBD2. Unmatched junction bases numbered 1, after V lost 0 bases and J lost 2 bases. The germline V gene has CDR1 SGHNT and CDR2 YYREEE (reference sequence). This CDR3 comprises 14 residues. Here the CDR3 reads CASSLGGGTYEQYF. The CDR3 region has the DNA TGTGCCAGCAGCTTGGGCGGGGGGACCTACGAGCAGTACTTC.

The genes are TRBV2 and TRBJ2-5; 11 nucleotides agree with TRBD2. The CDR3 length is 15 residues. Losses at the gene ends were 5 bases for V and 5 bases for J; bases not matched to a gene: 7. The germline CDR1 and CDR2 sequences are SNHLY and FYNNEI. The CDR3 spells CASSMTSGMRETQYF. The CDR3 DNA follows: TGTGCCAGCAGTATGACTAGCGGGATGCGCGAGACCCAGTACTTC.

V usage is TRBV5-5 and J usage is TRBJ2-7; D not resolved. Germline loops: CDR1 SGHKS, CDR2 YYEKEE (reference sequence). Trimming shortened V by 4 bases and J by 2 bases, and 13 bases separated the two germline ends. The CDR3 totals 14 residues. The DNA for the CDR3 is TGTGCCAGCAGCCCCGGAGAAGGAACCTACGAGCAGTACTTC. As protein: CASSPGEGTYEQYF.

The chain has TRBV28 and TRBJ1-1, with a weak D call TRBD1 (5 bases). Trimming took 5 bases from V and 2 from J, leaving 15 bases between them. The CDR3 is 15 residues long. The germline CDR1 and CDR2 sequences are MDHEN and SYDVKM. CDR3 sequence: CASSPPDSSNTEAFF. DNA of the CDR3: TGTGCCAGCAGTCCTCCTGACAGCTCTAACACTGAAGCTTTCTTT.

The V and J genes are TRBV27 and TRBJ2-3; the D is unclear. The germline V gene has CDR1 MNHEY and CDR2 SMNVEV (reference sequence). This CDR3 spans 14 amino acids. V was cut by 0 bases and J by 3 bases, with 7 bases left in between. In nucleotides, the CDR3 is TGTGCCAGCAGTTTATCCGCAGTTACAGATACGCAGTATTTT. This sequence encodes CASSLSAVTDTQYF.

The CDR3 spells CASRGDRALTSYGYTF. In DNA, the CDR3 is TGTGCCAGCAGAGGGGACAGGGCCCTTACTTCCTATGGCTACACCTTC. The chain is built from TRBV7-8 and TRBJ1-2, with 9 bases fitting TRBD1. CDR3 length: 16 amino acids. J was trimmed by 4 bases and V by 6 bases; bases with no gene match: 12. From germline, CDR1 is SGHVS and CDR2 FQNEAQ.

The V gene is TRBV30, the J gene TRBJ1-1, with D perhaps TRBD1 (6 bases). The V gene's germline CDR1 is GTSNPN and CDR2 SVGIG (reference sequence). V lost 1 base, J lost 1 base, and 7 bases lay in between. The CDR3 length is 13 residues. Here the CDR3 DNA reads TGTGCCTGGAGTGGACAGGCGAACACTGAAGCTTTCTTT. Translated: CAWSGQANTEAFF.

This chain uses TRBV27 with TRBJ1-1; D is unclear. In germline, CDR1 is MNHEY, CDR2 SMNVEV (reference sequence). Trimming left V 4 bases short and J 3 bases short, with 6 bases between. This CDR3 contains 12 residues. The CDR3 here is CASSSIDTEAFF. CDR3 in DNA: TGTGCCAGCAGTTCAATTGACACTGAAGCTTTCTTT.

The V and J genes are TRBV28 and TRBJ1-2; 7 nucleotides agree with TRBD1. The CDR3 has 14 amino acids. Germline-derived CDR1 and CDR2 are MDHEN and SYDVKM. V lost 6 bases, J lost 0 bases, and 4 bases stayed unmatched. DNA for the CDR3: TGTGCCAGCAGCTACGACAGGGCTAACTATGGCTACACCTTC. It specifies CASSYDRANYGYTF.

The genes are TRBV6-1 and TRBJ2-4; TRBD1 is a possible D gene (6 bases). CDR1 is MNHNS and CDR2 is SASEGT in the germline V gene. V shed 6 bases and J shed 2 bases, with 11 bases lying between them. There are 14 residues in the CDR3. This chain's CDR3 is CASRDTGSKNIQYF. CDR3 DNA sequence: TGTGCCAGCAGGGATACAGGGTCCAAAAACATTCAGTACTTC.

This clone was detected once. V gene TRBV5-1 combines with J gene TRBJ1-2; 8 bases agree with TRBD1. The CDR3 is made up of 17 amino acids. With 0 bases clipped from V and 4 bases from J, the junction kept 11 bases outside the gene matches. CDR1 is SGHRS, CDR2 YFSETQ, per germline. This CDR3 is CASSLDTGGPASYGYTF. The CDR3 region has the DNA TGCGCCAGCAGCTTGGATACAGGGGGACCTGCATCCTATGGCTACACCTTC.

In its sample, this clone was seen a few times. V and J are TRBV27 and TRBJ2-5, with 14 bases that match TRBD2. The germline gives CDR1 MNHEY, CDR2 SMNVEV (reference sequence). The CDR3 runs 16 residues. Losses at the gene ends were 6 bases for V and 7 bases for J; bases not matched to a gene: 10. CDR3 sequence: CASSIGLAGGVATQYF. CDR3 bases: TGTGCCAGCAGCATCGGACTAGCGGGAGGAGTGGCGACCCAGTACTTC.

The table lists this clone with a count of one. The V gene is TRBV11-3, the J gene TRBJ2-1; 9 positions agree with TRBD2. CDR1 and CDR2 (germline): SGHNT, YENEEA. After removal of 4 bases from V and 5 bases from J, the junction contained 6 bases not matched to a gene. This CDR3 contains 15 residues. The CDR3: CASSSSGRTNNEQFF. The CDR3 bases are TGTGCCAGCAGCTCGAGCGGGAGGACAAACAATGAGCAGTTCTTC.

This clone was found a few times. V and J are TRBV6-1 and TRBJ2-2; TRBD1 matches 9 bases. Germline loops: CDR1 MNHNS, CDR2 SASEGT. Trimming cost V 5 bases and J 3 bases; bases outside gene matches: 1. This CDR3 region has 14 residues. CDR3 bases: TGTGCCAGCAGTAGACAGGGGGACACCGGGGAGCTGTTTTTT. Protein product: CASSRQGDTGELFF.

J is TRBJ2-7 and V is TRBV10-1; 10 bases match TRBD2. This CDR3 has 16 amino acids. The germline V gene encodes CDR1 WNHNN and CDR2 SYGVQD (reference sequence). V was clipped by 3 bases and J by 2 bases; unmatched bases: 7. CDR3 protein: CASSDVGTSEPYEQYF. The CDR3 DNA sequence: TGCGCCAGCAGTGATGTAGGGACTAGCGAACCCTACGAGCAGTACTTC.

DNA of the CDR3: TGTGCCAGCTCCCCCGGGACAGTGGGCGGCTACACCTTC. Translated: CASSPGTVGGYTF. V gene TRBV6-4 combines with J gene TRBJ1-2; TRBD1 agrees at 7 bases. CDR3 length: 13 residues. Germline CDR1 is MRHNA and CDR2 is SNTAGT. The trim removed 8 bases at V and 8 bases at J, leaving 11 bases unmatched.

The CDR3 DNA is TGTGCCAGCAGCCACGGGGAACACACCGGGGAGCTGTTTTTT. Translation: CASSHGEHTGELFF. The genes are TRBV4-2 and TRBJ2-2, with a weak D call TRBD2 (5 bases). The CDR3 is made up of 14 amino acids. Germline V gene data show CDR1 as LGHNA and CDR2 as YNFKEQ. V was shortened by 3 bases and J by 3 bases, with 8 bases between the two germline ends.

The chain uses TRBV18 and TRBJ2-1, with 11 nucleotides matching TRBD2. The ends lost 5 bases at V and 7 bases at J; junction bases unmatched: 10. Germline-derived CDR1 and CDR2 are KGHSH and LQKENI. This CDR3 is 16 amino acids long. The CDR3, as DNA: TGTGCCAGCTCAGGGATGATGACTAGCGGGGTTAATGAGCAGTTCTTC. Translating it yields CASSGMMTSGVNEQFF. The complete variable domain, with remaining parts taken from reference TRBV18 and TRBJ2-1, reads NAGVMQNPRHLVRRRGQEARLRCSPMKGHSHVYWYRQLPEEGLKFMVYLQKENIIDESGMPKERFSAEFPKEGPSILRIQQVVRGDSAAYFCASSGMMTSGVNEQFFGPGTRLTVL.

The chain carries TRBV11-2 and TRBJ2-7; D ambiguous. This CDR3 has 13 amino acids. Germline V gene lookup returns CDR1 SGHAT and CDR2 FQNNGV. Trimming removed 5 bases from V and 3 bases from J, with 11 bases in between. CDR3 nucleotide sequence: TGTGCCAGCAGCCCCGGGTTTGTCTACGAGCAGTACTTC. Translated, it gives CASSPGFVYEQYF.

The chain employs TRBV7-9 and TRBJ1-5; perhaps TRBD1 as D (6 bases). The germline V gene encodes CDR1 SEHNR and CDR2 FQNEAQ (reference sequence). The length of the CDR3 is 16 residues. With 1 base removed from V and 2 bases from J, the gap between germline ends came to 12 bases. CDR3 sequence: CASSLVGGGRNQPQHF. CDR3 DNA sequence: TGTGCCAGCAGCTTAGTGGGCGGGGGGCGCAATCAGCCCCAGCATTTT.

This sequence joins TRBV7-9 and TRBJ2-3, with TRBD2 matching 7 bases. V lost 4 bases and J lost 2; bases outside the gene matches: 9. The length of the CDR3 is 16 residues. Looked up from germline, CDR1 is SEHNR and CDR2 is FQNEAQ (reference sequence). CDR3 sequence reads: CASSSHGGTNTDTQYF. The CDR3 DNA is TGTGCCAGCAGCTCCCATGGTGGGACTAACACAGATACGCAGTATTTT.

The rearrangement links TRBV7-2 to TRBJ2-7, with 9 bases that match TRBD1. The germline V gene encodes CDR1 SGHTA and CDR2 FQGNSA. There are 16 residues in the CDR3. Trimming removed 3 bases from V and 4 bases from J; junction bases left unmatched: 10. CDR3 sequence (DNA): TGTGCCAGCAGCTTGACAGGGGGGGGATCAATTTACGAGCAGTACTTC. This encodes CASSLTGGGSIYEQYF.

In this sample, this clone turned up once. V gene TRBV19 combines with J gene TRBJ1-2; D uncertain. Trimming took 3 bases from V and 0 from J, leaving 11 bases between them. CDR1 LNHDA and CDR2 SQIVND come from the germline V gene (reference sequence). The CDR3 spans 15 residues. CDR3 DNA: TGTGCCAGTAGTATCTTTTACACCTCTAACTATGGCTACACCTTC. It codes for CASSIFYTSNYGYTF.